A single sample gave rise to the 28 T cell receptor beta chains below, sequenced in a study of regulatory T cells in long-lasting Graves disease. Time point denoted: newly diagnosed GD, antithyroid drugs for less than 3 months. The authors made the TCR library using RNA they extracted from PBMCs. Libraries of TCR beta came from iRepertoire HTBI primers plus Arm-PCR of CDR3 regions. TCRdb independently ran MiXCR on the multiplex PCR reads; one entry per CDR3 protein. The table records 400,000 to 650,000 distinct CDR3 sequences, approximately 16% of them present only once. These records were also assigned to another study, of T cells in Graves' hyperthyroidism and ophthalmopathy.

The starting material was peripheral blood mononuclear cells (PBMCs), obtained at new diagnosis, from a patient treated with antithyroid drugs. These receptors were taken from a middle-aged woman with Graves disease.

CDR3 DNA sequence: TGTGCCAGCAGTGTGACAGGCGCCGTTTATGGCTACACCTTC. Translating gives CASSVTGAVYGYTF. The chain uses TRBV6-1 and TRBJ1-2, with D possibly being TRBD1 (6 bases). V gave up 4 bases and J gave up 5 bases, with 14 bases separating them. The CDR3 has 14 residues. The germline V gene has CDR1 MNHNS and CDR2 SASEGT.

A word on this clonotype: This may be a read error: a much more frequent sequence differs by one nucleotide. This sequence joins TRBV12-3 or TRBV12-4 and TRBJ1-5, with D hard to call. This CDR3 region has 14 residues. This CDR3 reads CASSLSTSNQPRHF. The CDR3 DNA follows: TGTGCCAGCAGTTTGTCAACCAGCAATCAGCCCCGGCATTTT.

The chain employs TRBV3-1 and TRBJ1-1, with D possibly TRBD1 on 5 matching bases. The length of the CDR3 is 17 residues. Trimming took 4 bases from V and 5 from J, leaving 23 bases between them. Germline CDR1 reads LGHDT; CDR2 reads YNNKEL (reference sequence). The CDR3 region is CASSPVSGGSFWTEAFF. The CDR3 coding sequence is TGTGCCAGCAGCCCCGTTTCCGGGGGGTCTTTTTGGACTGAAGCTTTCTTT.

This clonotype showed up many times. The chain is built from TRBV6-1 and TRBJ2-1; TRBD2 matches 8 bases. Germline values: CDR1 MNHNS, CDR2 SASEGT. The J segment lost 15 bases and the V segment lost 7 bases, leaving 11 bases of the junction unmatched. This CDR3 has 12 residues. DNA for the CDR3: TGTGCCAGCAACCACCGGGGGGGGGACCCGTTCTTC. Its translation: CASNHRGGDPFF.

This clonotype was seen repeatedly, ten times or more. V and J are TRBV20-1 and TRBJ1-2; 8 bases map to TRBD1. Looked up from germline, CDR1 is DFQATT and CDR2 is SNEGSKA (reference sequence). V dropped 8 bases and J dropped 8; count of bases not matched to a gene: 13. This CDR3 has 13 residues. The CDR3 here is CSTRRQGIRGYTF. The CDR3, as DNA: TGCAGTACCCGGCGACAGGGGATACGGGGCTACACCTTC.

Ten or more counts support this clonotype. This chain's CDR3 is CSASKRGDLYEQYF. CDR3 sequence (DNA): TGCAGTGCTAGTAAGCGGGGGGACTTATACGAGCAGTACTTC. The rearrangement uses TRBV20-1 and TRBJ2-7; 9 bases match TRBD2. The CDR3 is 14 residues long. Germline-derived CDR1 and CDR2 are DFQATT and SNEGSKA (reference sequence). The junction had 7 bases not matched to a gene; V was cut back by 3 bases and J by 4 bases.

This clonotype was seen ten or more times. The chain combines TRBV12-3 or TRBV12-4 with TRBJ1-3, with D uncertain. V was trimmed by 3 bases and J by 0 bases, leaving 9 bases between them. This CDR3 contains 15 residues. CDR3 coding DNA: TGTGCCAGCAGTTTTGGACGGACCTCTGGAAACACCATATATTTT. Protein sequence: CASSFGRTSGNTIYF.

The table lists this clonotype with many counts. The rearrangement links TRBV9 to TRBJ2-1; TRBD2 matches at 8 bases. The CDR3 sequence is 17 residues long. Germline loops: CDR1 SGDLS, CDR2 YYNGEE. V lost 0 bases, J lost 3 bases, and 8 bases stayed unmatched. The CDR3 bases are TGTGCCAGCAGCGTAGGTAATAGCGGGGCATACTACAATGAGCAGTTCTTC. Protein sequence: CASSVGNSGAYYNEQFF.

The chain recombines TRBV11-1 with TRBJ2-5; D uncertain. This CDR3 spans 14 amino acids. Germline V gives CDR1 SGHAT, CDR2 FQDESV (reference sequence). Trimming shortened V by 3 bases and J by 4 bases, and 12 bases separated the two germline ends. The DNA of the CDR3 is TGTGCCAGCAGCTTGACGGGTGGAACAGAGACCCAGTACTTC. It is translated as CASSLTGGTETQYF.

This clonotype was seen only once. A much larger clone sits a single nucleotide away, making a read error possible. This chain uses TRBV7-9 with TRBJ2-1; perhaps TRBD1 as D (5 bases). The CDR3 runs to 17 residues. CDR1 and CDR2 from the germline V gene are SEHNR and FQNEAQ (reference sequence). In DNA form, the CDR3 reads TGTGCCTGCAGCGTAGCTATCCCGACAGAATCCTACAATGAGCAGTTCTTC. This codes for CACSVAIPTESYNEQFF.

This clonotype occurred a few times. This chain connects TRBV29-1 to TRBJ1-1; a possible D gene is TRBD1 (6 bases). V lost 3 bases, J lost 5 bases, and 16 bases lay in between. The CDR3 covers 14 residues. The germline gives CDR1 SQVTM, CDR2 ANQGSEA. The CDR3 region is CSVEERTEVTEAFF. In DNA form, the CDR3 reads TGCAGCGTTGAGGAAAGGACAGAGGTAACTGAAGCTTTCTTT.

This chain joins TRBV28 and TRBJ1-2; D perhaps matches TRBD1 (5 bases). V lost 5 bases and J lost 0, with 7 bases in between. Germline V gene data show CDR1 as MDHEN and CDR2 as SYDVKM. This CDR3 is built from 13 residues. CDR3 bases: TGTGCCAGCAGTGGGGGGACTAACTATGGCTACACCTTC. This gives the protein CASSGGTNYGYTF.

Only a few counts were recorded for this clonotype. J is TRBJ2-2 and V is TRBV14; D is perhaps TRBD1 or TRBD2 (5 bases each). The V end lost 4 bases, the J end lost 7 bases, and 13 bases lay between the germline ends. The CDR3 consists of 14 residues. Per germline, CDR1 SGHDN and CDR2 FVKESK. The CDR3 reads CASSPGTSVGELFF. CDR3 DNA sequence: TGTGCCAGCAGCCCCGGGACCTCGGTCGGGGAGCTGTTTTTT. Variable domain in full (rest from reference TRBV14 and TRBJ2-2): EAGVTQFPSHSVIEKGQTVTLRCDPISGHDNLYWYRRVMGKEIKFLLHFVKESKQDESGMPNNRFLAERTGGTYSTLKVQPAELEDSGVYFCASSPGTSVGELFFGEGSRLTVL.

The chain employs TRBV6-5 and TRBJ2-3, with D perhaps TRBD1 (6 bases). CDR3 length: 16 residues. V lost 0 bases and J lost 2, with 12 bases in between. CDR1 and CDR2 (germline): MNHEY, SVGAGI. The CDR3 protein is CASSYSWTDLTDTQYF. The CDR3 DNA reads as TGTGCCAGCAGTTACTCCTGGACAGACCTCACAGATACGCAGTATTTT.

J is TRBJ1-1 and V is TRBV6-2 or TRBV6-3, with D perhaps matching TRBD1 (6 bases). The CDR3 is 15 residues long. Germline V gene sequence: CDR1 MNHEY, CDR2 SVGEGT. Trimming took 5 bases from V and 1 from J, leaving 14 bases between them. CDR3 region: CASSVQGPTNTEAFF. DNA for the CDR3: TGTGCCAGCAGTGTTCAGGGGCCGACGAACACTGAAGCTTTCTTT.

Details on this clonotype: Since a much larger clone is just one base distant, this may be a read error. The CDR3 carries no conserved terminal phenylalanine or tryptophan, so it likely arises from a read error. The chain combines TRBV6-9 with TRBJ2-1; 14 positions agree with TRBD2. The CDR3 is made up of 17 amino acids. V lost 3 bases and J lost 4; bases outside the gene matches: 5. CDR1 is MNHGY, CDR2 SVAAGI, per germline. CDR3: CASSYSGTSGRYNEQFL. For the CDR3, the DNA is TGTGCCAGCAGTTACTCTGGGACTAGCGGGAGATACAATGAGCAGTTCCTC.

The chain employs TRBV6-1 and TRBJ1-4; D possibly corresponds to TRBD1 (5 bases). V dropped 6 bases and J dropped 8 bases, with 19 bases sitting between them. The CDR3 has 15 amino acids. The V gene's germline CDR1 is MNHNS and CDR2 SASEGT. The CDR3 DNA sequence: TGTGCCAGCAGCCCTCAGGACCCGGAGGGGGAAAAACTGTTTTTT. Translation: CASSPQDPEGEKLFF.

This clonotype occurred a few times. The V and J genes are TRBV3-1 and TRBJ2-3, with 10 nucleotides matching TRBD2. In germline, CDR1 is LGHDT, CDR2 YNNKEL (reference sequence). The CDR3 is 16 residues long. V gave up 2 bases and J gave up 1 base; unmatched junction bases: 3. The CDR3 loop reads CASSQPSGGGTDTQYF. The CDR3 DNA sequence: TGTGCCAGCAGCCAACCCAGCGGGGGGGGCACAGATACGCAGTATTTT.

This clonotype turned up a few times. The chain uses TRBV7-2 and TRBJ2-7; D might be TRBD1 (6 bases). Germline V gives CDR1 SGHTA, CDR2 FQGNSA. Between the trimmed V and J ends, which lost 2 bases and 2 bases, there was a span of 7 bases. The CDR3 consists of 13 residues. This CDR3 is CASSLYRAYEQYF. CDR3 DNA sequence: TGTGCCAGCAGCTTATACAGGGCCTACGAGCAGTACTTC.

This clonotype was seen ten or more times. In DNA, the CDR3 is TGTGCCAGCAGGTATCTAACGGAGTCACCCCTCCACTTT. Translated, it gives CASRYLTESPLHF. The chain links TRBV5-6 to TRBJ1-6, with D hard to call. Germline assignment: CDR1 SGHDT and CDR2 YYEEEE. The CDR3 length is 13 residues. Trimming left V 5 bases short and J 10 bases short, with 13 bases between.

This clonotype has a count of ten or more. CDR3 protein: CASRRQWNTEAFF. In nucleotides, the CDR3 is TGTGCCAGCAGACGACAGTGGAACACTGAAGCTTTCTTT. The rearrangement uses TRBV2 and TRBJ1-1, with a tentative D call TRBD1 (5 bases). Germline V gives CDR1 SNHLY, CDR2 FYNNEI. This CDR3 comprises 13 residues. Trimming cost V 6 bases and J 1 base, with 9 bases left between them. The full variable domain, in which reference TRBV2 and TRBJ1-1 provide the parts outside the CDR3, is EPEVTQTPSHQVTQMGQEVILRCVPISNHLYFYWYRQILGQKVEFLVSFYNNEISEKSEIFDDQFSVERPDGSNFTLKIRSTKLEDSAMYFCASRRQWNTEAFFGQGTRLTVV.

This clonotype was seen only once. This rearrangement joins TRBV5-5 to TRBJ2-2; D might be TRBD2 (6 bases). The germline CDR1 and CDR2 sequences are SGHKS and YYEKEE (reference sequence). The CDR3 runs 14 residues. V lost 3 bases to trimming and J lost 5 bases, with 11 bases between them. The CDR3: CASSSSGTTGELFF. The CDR3 DNA follows: TGTGCCAGCAGCTCCTCCGGGACTACCGGGGAGCTGTTTTTT.

The rearrangement joins TRBV11-3 to TRBJ1-1; D not resolved. Germline V CDR1 and CDR2: SGHNT, YENEEA. The CDR3 loop spans 15 amino acids. The V end lost 4 bases, the J end lost 1 base, and 13 bases lay between the germline ends. The CDR3 DNA follows: TGTGCCAGCAGCTCACCGGGGAAGGGGAACACTGAAGCTTTCTTT. This translates into CASSSPGKGNTEAFF. Variable domain in full (rest from reference TRBV11-3 and TRBJ1-1): EAGVVQSPRYKIIEKKQPVAFWCNPISGHNTLYWYLQNLGQGPELLIRYENEEAVDDSQLPKDRFSAERLKGVDSTLKIQPAELGDSAVYLCASSSPGKGNTEAFFGQGTRLTVV.

This chain connects TRBV11-2 to TRBJ1-1, with a weak D call TRBD1 (5 bases). The V gene's germline CDR1 is SGHAT and CDR2 FQNNGV. V shed 4 bases and J shed 8 bases, with 17 bases lying between them. This CDR3 has 14 amino acids. The CDR3 loop is CASSSTRQNFEAFF. CDR3 sequence (DNA): TGTGCCAGCAGCTCAACCCGACAGAATTTCGAAGCTTTCTTT.

This clonotype turned up a few times. The chain uses TRBV5-4 and TRBJ2-3, with 11 bases aligning to TRBD1. V shed 3 bases and J 5 bases; nucleotides not matched to a gene: 5. From germline, CDR1 is SGHNT and CDR2 YYREEE (reference sequence). CDR3 length equals 15 residues. Here the CDR3 DNA reads TGTGCCAGCAGCTATCCGGGACAGGGGGAAGATACGCAGTATTTT. Amino acid sequence: CASSYPGQGEDTQYF.

This clonotype appeared many times. The rearrangement uses TRBV2 and TRBJ2-2; D is uncertain. CDR1 and CDR2 from the germline V gene are SNHLY and FYNNEI. The CDR3 contains 16 residues. V shed 1 base and J shed 0 bases, with 9 bases lying between them. This CDR3 reads CASSEVGAANTGELFF. CDR3 nucleotides: TGTGCCAGCAGTGAAGTAGGCGCCGCGAACACCGGGGAGCTGTTTTTT.

This clonotype was seen more than once but under ten times. The rearrangement uses TRBV9 and TRBJ2-1; TRBD2 matches at 8 bases. This CDR3 is built from 15 residues. Looked up from germline, CDR1 is SGDLS and CDR2 is YYNGEE. V was pared by 3 bases and J by 7 bases, with 9 bases of the junction left unmatched. The DNA of the CDR3 is TGTGCCAGCAGCGCCGGGGGGGGAGGTGGGAATGAGCAGTTCTTC. Its protein product is CASSAGGGGGNEQFF.

This clonotype occurred many times. This rearrangement joins TRBV20-1 to TRBJ2-2; a possible D gene is TRBD1 (6 bases). Germline V gene data show CDR1 as DFQATT and CDR2 as SNEGSKA (reference sequence). The CDR3 covers 13 residues. V lost 3 bases and J 1 base, leaving 6 bases between the germline ends. Written as DNA, the CDR3 is TGCAGTGCTAGGACAGGGAACACCGGGGAGCTGTTTTTT. Its protein product is CSARTGNTGELFF.